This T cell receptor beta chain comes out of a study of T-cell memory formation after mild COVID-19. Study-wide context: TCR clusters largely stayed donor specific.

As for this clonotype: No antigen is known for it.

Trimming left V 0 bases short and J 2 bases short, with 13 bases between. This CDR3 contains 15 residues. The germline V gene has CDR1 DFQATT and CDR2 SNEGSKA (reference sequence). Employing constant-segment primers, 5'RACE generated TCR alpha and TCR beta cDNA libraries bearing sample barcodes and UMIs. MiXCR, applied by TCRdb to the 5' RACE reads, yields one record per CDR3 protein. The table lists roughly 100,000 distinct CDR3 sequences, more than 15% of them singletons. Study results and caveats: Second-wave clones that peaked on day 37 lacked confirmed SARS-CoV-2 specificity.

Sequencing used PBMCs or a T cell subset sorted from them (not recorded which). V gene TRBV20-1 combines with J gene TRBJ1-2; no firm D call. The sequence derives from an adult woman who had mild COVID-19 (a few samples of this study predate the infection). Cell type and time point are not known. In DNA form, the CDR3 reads TGCAGTGCTAGAGATCCCCCGGGGTCCAACTATGGCTACACCTTC. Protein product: CSARDPPGSNYGYTF.